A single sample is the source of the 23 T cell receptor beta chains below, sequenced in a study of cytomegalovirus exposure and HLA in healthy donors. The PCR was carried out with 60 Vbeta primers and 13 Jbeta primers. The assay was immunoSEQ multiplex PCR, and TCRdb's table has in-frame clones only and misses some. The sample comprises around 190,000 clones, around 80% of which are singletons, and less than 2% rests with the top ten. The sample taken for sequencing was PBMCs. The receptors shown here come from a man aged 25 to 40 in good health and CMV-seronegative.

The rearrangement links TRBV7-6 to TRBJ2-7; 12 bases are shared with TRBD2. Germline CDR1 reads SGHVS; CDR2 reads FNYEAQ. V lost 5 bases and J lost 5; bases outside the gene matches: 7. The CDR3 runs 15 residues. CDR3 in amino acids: CASSLRTSGNHEQYF. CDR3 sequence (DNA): TGTGCCAGCAGCCTGCGGACTAGCGGGAACCACGAGCAGTACTTC.

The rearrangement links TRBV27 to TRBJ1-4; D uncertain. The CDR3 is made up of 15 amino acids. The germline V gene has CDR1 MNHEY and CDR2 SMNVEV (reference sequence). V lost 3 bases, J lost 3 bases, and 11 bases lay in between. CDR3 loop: CASSFGVGANEKLFF. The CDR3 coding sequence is TGTGCCAGCAGTTTCGGGGTTGGGGCTAATGAAAAACTGTTTTTT.

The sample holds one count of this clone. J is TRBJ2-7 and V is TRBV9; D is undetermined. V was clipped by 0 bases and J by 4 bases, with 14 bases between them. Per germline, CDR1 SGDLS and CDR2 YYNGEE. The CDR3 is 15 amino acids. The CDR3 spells CASSVGWVKEYEQYF. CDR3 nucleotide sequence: TGTGCCAGCAGCGTAGGGTGGGTAAAGGAGTACGAGCAGTACTTC.

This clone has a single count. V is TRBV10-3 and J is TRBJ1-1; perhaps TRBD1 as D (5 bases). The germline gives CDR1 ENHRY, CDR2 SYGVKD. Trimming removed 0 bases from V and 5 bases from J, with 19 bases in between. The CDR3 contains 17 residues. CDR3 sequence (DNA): TGTGCCATCAGTGAGTCGAAGGTAGGGACTTGGGGAACTGAAGCTTTCTTT. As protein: CAISESKVGTWGTEAFF.

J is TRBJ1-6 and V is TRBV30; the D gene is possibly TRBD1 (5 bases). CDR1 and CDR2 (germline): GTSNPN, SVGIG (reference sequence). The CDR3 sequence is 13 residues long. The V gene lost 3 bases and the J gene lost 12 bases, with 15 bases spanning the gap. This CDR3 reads CAWSRGTEEPLHF. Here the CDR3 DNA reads TGTGCCTGGAGCCGGGGGACGGAAGAACCCCTCCACTTT.

The CDR3 DNA reads as TGCGCCAGCAGCCAGAGACAGGGAAATGAAAAACTGTTTTTT. This gives the protein CASSQRQGNEKLFF. The chain employs TRBV4-1 and TRBJ1-4; 7 bases fit TRBD1. The V segment lost 3 bases and the J segment 5 bases; nucleotides outside the gene matches: 3. The CDR3 contains 14 residues. Germline V CDR1 and CDR2: MGHRA, YSYEKL.

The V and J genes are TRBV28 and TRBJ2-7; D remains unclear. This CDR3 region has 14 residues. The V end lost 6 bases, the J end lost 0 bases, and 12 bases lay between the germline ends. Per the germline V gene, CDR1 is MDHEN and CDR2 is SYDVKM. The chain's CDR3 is CASSPSIVSYEQYF. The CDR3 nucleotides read TGTGCCAGCAGCCCCTCGATAGTCTCCTACGAGCAGTACTTC.

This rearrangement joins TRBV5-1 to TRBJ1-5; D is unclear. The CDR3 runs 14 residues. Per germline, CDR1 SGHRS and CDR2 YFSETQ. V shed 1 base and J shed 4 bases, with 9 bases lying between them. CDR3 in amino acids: CASSLWSGNQPQHF. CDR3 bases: TGCGCCAGCAGCTTGTGGTCCGGTAATCAGCCCCAGCATTTT.

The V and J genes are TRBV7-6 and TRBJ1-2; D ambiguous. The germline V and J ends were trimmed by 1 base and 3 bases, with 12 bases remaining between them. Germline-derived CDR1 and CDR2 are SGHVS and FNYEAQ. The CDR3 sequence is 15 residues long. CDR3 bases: TGTGCCAGCAGCTTAGATAGTGGGCAGTACTATGGCTACACCTTC. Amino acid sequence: CASSLDSGQYYGYTF.

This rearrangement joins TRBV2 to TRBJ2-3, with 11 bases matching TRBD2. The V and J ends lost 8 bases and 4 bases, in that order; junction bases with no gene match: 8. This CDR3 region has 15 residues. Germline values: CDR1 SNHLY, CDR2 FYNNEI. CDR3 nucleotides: TGTGCCAGCGCTACTAGCGGGAGTTCGGCAGATACGCAGTATTTT. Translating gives CASATSGSSADTQYF.

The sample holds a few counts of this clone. CDR3 in amino acids: CASSFGQPSAFF. In nucleotides, the CDR3 is TGTGCCAGCAGCTTCGGGCAGCCTAGCGCTTTCTTT. The chain recombines TRBV5-8 with TRBJ1-1; D unresolved. Germline CDR1 is SGHTS and CDR2 is YDEGEE. CDR3 length: 12 residues. The V end lost 2 bases, the J end lost 11 bases, and 13 bases lay between the germline ends.

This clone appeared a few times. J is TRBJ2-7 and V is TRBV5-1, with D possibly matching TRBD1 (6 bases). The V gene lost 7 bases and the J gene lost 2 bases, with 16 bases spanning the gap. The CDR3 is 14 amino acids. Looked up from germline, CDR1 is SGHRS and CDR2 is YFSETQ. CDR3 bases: TGCGCCAGCCAAAGGGGGAGTCAGACCTACGAGCAGTACTTC. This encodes CASQRGSQTYEQYF.

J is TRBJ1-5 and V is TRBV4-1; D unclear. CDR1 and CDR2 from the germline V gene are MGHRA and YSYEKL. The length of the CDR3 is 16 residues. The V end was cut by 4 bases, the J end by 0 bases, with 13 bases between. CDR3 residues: CASSPPSEGSNQPQHF. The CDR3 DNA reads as TGCGCCAGCAGCCCCCCCAGTGAGGGTAGCAATCAGCCCCAGCATTTT.

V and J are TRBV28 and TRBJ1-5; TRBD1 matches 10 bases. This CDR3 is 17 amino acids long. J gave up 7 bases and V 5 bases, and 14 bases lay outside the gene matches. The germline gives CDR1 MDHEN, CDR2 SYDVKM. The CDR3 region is CASSLDRGLIEGQPQHF. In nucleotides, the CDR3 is TGTGCCAGCAGTCTGGACAGGGGGTTAATTGAAGGGCAGCCCCAGCATTTT.

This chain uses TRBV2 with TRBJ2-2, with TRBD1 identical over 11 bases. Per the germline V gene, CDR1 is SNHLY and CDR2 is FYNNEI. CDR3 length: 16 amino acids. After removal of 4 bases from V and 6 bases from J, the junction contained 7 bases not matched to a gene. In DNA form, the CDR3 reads TGTGCCAGCAGTGTCGGGACAGGGGGTTCGCCCGGGGAGCTGTTTTTT. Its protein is CASSVGTGGSPGELFF. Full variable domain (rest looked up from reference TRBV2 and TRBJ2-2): EPEVTQTPSHQVTQMGQEVILRCVPISNHLYFYWYRQILGQKVEFLVSFYNNEISEKSEIFDDQFSVERPDGSNFTLKIRSTKLEDSAMYFCASSVGTGGSPGELFFGEGSRLTVL.

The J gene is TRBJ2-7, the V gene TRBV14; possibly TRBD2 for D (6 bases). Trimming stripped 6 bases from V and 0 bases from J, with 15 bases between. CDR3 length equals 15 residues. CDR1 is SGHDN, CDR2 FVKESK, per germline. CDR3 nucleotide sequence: TGTGCCAGCAGTTACGGGAGCAAGGGCTCCTACGAGCAGTACTTC. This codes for CASSYGSKGSYEQYF.

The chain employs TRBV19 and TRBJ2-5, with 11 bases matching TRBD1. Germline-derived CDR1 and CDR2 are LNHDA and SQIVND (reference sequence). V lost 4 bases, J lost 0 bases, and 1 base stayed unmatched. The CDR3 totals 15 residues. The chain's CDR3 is CASSTGQGDQETQYF. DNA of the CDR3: TGTGCCAGTAGTACGGGACAGGGGGACCAAGAGACCCAGTACTTC.

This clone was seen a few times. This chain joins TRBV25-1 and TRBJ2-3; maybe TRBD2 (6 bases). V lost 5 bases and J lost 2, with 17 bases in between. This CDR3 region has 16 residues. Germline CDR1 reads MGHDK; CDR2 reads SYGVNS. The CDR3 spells CASSPRPGLTTDTQYF. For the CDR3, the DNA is TGTGCCAGCAGTCCCCGACCGGGACTGACCACAGATACGCAGTATTTT.

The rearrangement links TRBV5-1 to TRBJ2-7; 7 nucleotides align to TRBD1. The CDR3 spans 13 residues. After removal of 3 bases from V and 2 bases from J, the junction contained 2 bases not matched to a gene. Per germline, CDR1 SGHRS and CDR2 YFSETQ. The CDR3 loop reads CASSSGGAYEQYF. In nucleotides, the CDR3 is TGCGCCAGCAGCTCAGGGGGAGCCTACGAGCAGTACTTC.

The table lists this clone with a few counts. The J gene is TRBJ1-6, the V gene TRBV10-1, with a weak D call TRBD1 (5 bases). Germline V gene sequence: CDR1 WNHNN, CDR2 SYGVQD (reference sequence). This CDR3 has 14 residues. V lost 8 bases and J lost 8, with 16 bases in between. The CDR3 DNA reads TGCGCCAGCCGGGCGCAGGGCTCACATTCACCCCTCCACTTT. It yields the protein CASRAQGSHSPLHF.

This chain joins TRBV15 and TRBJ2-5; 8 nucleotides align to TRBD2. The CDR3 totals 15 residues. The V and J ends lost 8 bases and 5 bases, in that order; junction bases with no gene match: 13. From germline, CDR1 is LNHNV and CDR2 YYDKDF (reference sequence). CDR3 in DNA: TGTGCCACCCAGCGGGAGCGAGTATTGCGGGAGACCCAGTACTTC. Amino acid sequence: CATQRERVLRETQYF.

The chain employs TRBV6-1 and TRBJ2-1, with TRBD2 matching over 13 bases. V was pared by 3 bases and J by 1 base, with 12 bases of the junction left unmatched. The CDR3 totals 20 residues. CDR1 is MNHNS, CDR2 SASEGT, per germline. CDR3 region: CASSDPVTSGRPVSYNEQFF. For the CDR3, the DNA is TGTGCCAGCAGTGACCCCGTGACTAGCGGGAGGCCCGTGTCCTACAATGAGCAGTTCTTC.

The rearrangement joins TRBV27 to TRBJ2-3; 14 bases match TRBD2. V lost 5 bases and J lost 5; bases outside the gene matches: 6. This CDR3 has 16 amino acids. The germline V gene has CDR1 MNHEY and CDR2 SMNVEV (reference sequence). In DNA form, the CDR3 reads TGTGCCAGCAGTAACCGACTAGCGGGAGGGGTAGATACGCAGTATTTT. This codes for CASSNRLAGGVDTQYF.